The rows below give T cell receptor beta chains drawn from one sample of a study of blood T cell repertoires in COVID-19. Generated by immunoSEQ multiplex PCR, the TCRdb table keeps only in-frame clones and is missing some. This sample has more than 150,000 clones, with 70% to 80% found just once. The specimen was PBMCs or T cells enriched from blood (not recorded which). The receptor source for this set is a man between 60 and 75 years old who had been exposed to COVID-19. Each CDR3 is given with its conserved first and last residue. D genes are given only for firm matches. Expanded clones are given a class, and other clones once, few, many or no size at all.

clone_size: NA; j_call: TRBJ1-5; cdr3_length: 13; v_call: TRBV2; d_call: NA; cdr3_nt: TGTGCCAGCAGGCGGGTGGAGAATCAGCCCCAGCATTTT; cdr3_aa: CASRRVENQPQHF
clone_size: NA; j_call: TRBJ2-7; cdr3_length: 16; v_call: TRBV11-2; d_call: NA; cdr3_nt: TGTGCCAGCAGCTTGAGATTCTCTTTCTCCTCCTACGAGCAGTACTTC; cdr3_aa: CASSLRFSFSSYEQYF
clone_size: few; j_call: TRBJ2-1; cdr3_length: 16; v_call: TRBV5-1; d_call: TRBD2; cdr3_nt: TGCGCCAGCAGCTTAGCCGGGACTAGTGCCTACAATGAGCAGTTCTTC; cdr3_aa: CASSLAGTSAYNEQFF
clone_size: NA; j_call: TRBJ1-1; cdr3_length: 11; v_call: TRBV4-1; d_call: NA; cdr3_nt: TGCGCCAGCAGCCAAGGAGCTGAAGCTTTCTTT; cdr3_aa: CASSQGAEAFF
clone_size: few; j_call: TRBJ2-7; cdr3_length: 13; v_call: TRBV19; d_call: TRBD2; cdr3_nt: TGTGCCAGTCTAGCGGGAGTCGGCAACGAGCAGTACTTC; cdr3_aa: CASLAGVGNEQYF
clone_size: NA; j_call: TRBJ1-5; cdr3_length: 16; v_call: TRBV27; d_call: NA; cdr3_nt: TGTGCCAGCAGTTTATACGGGCCGGGGGGCAATCAGCCCCAGCATTTT; cdr3_aa: CASSLYGPGGNQPQHF
clone_size: NA; j_call: TRBJ2-7; cdr3_length: 13; v_call: TRBV30; d_call: TRBD1; cdr3_nt: TGTGCCTGGGAACAGACAGGGAGAGGCGAGCAGTACTTC; cdr3_aa: CAWEQTGRGEQYF
clone_size: NA; j_call: TRBJ2-1; cdr3_length: 21; v_call: TRBV14; d_call: TRBD2; cdr3_nt: TGTGCCAGCAGCCTTAGCCAACTAGCGGGAGGGCCGGGATTCAACTACAATGAGCAGTTCTTC; cdr3_aa: CASSLSQLAGGPGFNYNEQFF
clone_size: NA; j_call: TRBJ1-4; cdr3_length: 12; v_call: TRBV19; d_call: NA; cdr3_nt: TGTGCCAGTACGCCGCGAGGAGAAAAACTGTTTTTT; cdr3_aa: CASTPRGEKLFF
clone_size: few; j_call: TRBJ1-3; cdr3_length: 14; v_call: TRBV5-1; d_call: NA; cdr3_nt: TGCGCCAGCAGCTTGGCAGGGGCTGGAAACACCATATATTTT; cdr3_aa: CASSLAGAGNTIYF
clone_size: many; j_call: TRBJ2-7; cdr3_length: 17; v_call: TRBV6-4; d_call: TRBD2; cdr3_nt: TGTGCCAGCAGTGACGGGAGGGGTAGCCCTTCCTCCTACGAGCAGTACTTC; cdr3_aa: CASSDGRGSPSSYEQYF
clone_size: NA; j_call: TRBJ1-2; cdr3_length: 12; v_call: TRBV30; d_call: TRBD1; cdr3_nt: TGTGCCTGGACCCAGACAGGGGCCGGCTACACCTTC; cdr3_aa: CAWTQTGAGYTF
clone_size: NA; j_call: TRBJ1-5; cdr3_length: 15; v_call: TRBV6-5; d_call: TRBD1; cdr3_nt: TGTGCCAGCAGTTACTCGCGGACAGGAGAAAGTCCCCAGCATTTT; cdr3_aa: CASSYSRTGESPQHF
clone_size: NA; j_call: TRBJ1-5; cdr3_length: 14; v_call: TRBV6-5; d_call: NA; cdr3_nt: TGTGCCAGCAGCCCGGCCTTTGAGGGTCAGCCCCAGCATTTT; cdr3_aa: CASSPAFEGQPQHF
clone_size: NA; j_call: TRBJ1-1; cdr3_length: 15; v_call: TRBV7-2; d_call: NA; cdr3_nt: TGTGCCAGCAGCCACTCCGCTGGGGGCCTGGCTGAAGCTTTCTTT; cdr3_aa: CASSHSAGGLAEAFF
clone_size: NA; j_call: TRBJ2-7; cdr3_length: 12; v_call: TRBV5-4; d_call: NA; cdr3_nt: TGTGCCAGCAGCTTGGGAGCTCCCGAGCAGTACTTC; cdr3_aa: CASSLGAPEQYF
clone_size: once; j_call: TRBJ1-1; cdr3_length: 15; v_call: TRBV5-4; d_call: NA; cdr3_nt: TGTGCCAGCAGCCCACCTGGACAGCGAAACACTGAAGCTTTCTTT; cdr3_aa: CASSPPGQRNTEAFF
clone_size: few; j_call: TRBJ1-2; cdr3_length: 13; v_call: TRBV7-3; d_call: TRBD1; cdr3_nt: TGTGCCAGCAGCCGACAGGGGGCTGTTGGCTACACCTTC; cdr3_aa: CASSRQGAVGYTF
clone_size: NA; j_call: TRBJ1-1; cdr3_length: 14; v_call: TRBV5-1; d_call: NA; cdr3_nt: TGCGCCAGCAGCTTGACAGGGATGAACACTGAAGCTTTCTTT; cdr3_aa: CASSLTGMNTEAFF
clone_size: NA; j_call: TRBJ1-1; cdr3_length: 14; v_call: TRBV6-5; d_call: NA; cdr3_nt: TGTGCCAGCAGTTCGGACAGCTTGAACACTGAAGCTTTCTTT; cdr3_aa: CASSSDSLNTEAFF
clone_size: NA; j_call: TRBJ2-3; cdr3_length: 15; v_call: TRBV19; d_call: TRBD2; cdr3_nt: TGTGCCACCCAGCCCAGAGCGGGAGGGGGAGATACGCAGTATTTT; cdr3_aa: CATQPRAGGGDTQYF
clone_size: NA; j_call: TRBJ2-1; cdr3_length: 13; v_call: TRBV12-3/TRBV12-4; d_call: NA; cdr3_nt: TGTGCCACCTCCCGACCGGGTAAGGATGAGCAGTTCTTC; cdr3_aa: CATSRPGKDEQFF
clone_size: NA; j_call: TRBJ2-7; cdr3_length: 15; v_call: TRBV6-6; d_call: TRBD2; cdr3_nt: TGTGCCAGCAGGGATACTAGCGGAGCCTCCTACGAGCAGTACTTC; cdr3_aa: CASRDTSGASYEQYF
clone_size: NA; j_call: TRBJ1-1; cdr3_length: 15; v_call: TRBV19; d_call: NA; cdr3_nt: TGTGCCAGTAGTATATTAATTCAGGGGAACACTGAAGCTTTCTTT; cdr3_aa: CASSILIQGNTEAFF
clone_size: NA; j_call: TRBJ1-5; cdr3_length: 15; v_call: TRBV28; d_call: NA; cdr3_nt: TGTGCCAGCGCCGATCCCGGGGTCGGCAATCAGCCCCAGCATTTT; cdr3_aa: CASADPGVGNQPQHF
clone_size: NA; j_call: TRBJ2-7; cdr3_length: 15; v_call: TRBV10-3; d_call: NA; cdr3_nt: TGTGCCATCAGCGCCCTAAGCAGGGGTCCCTACGAGCAGTACTTC; cdr3_aa: CAISALSRGPYEQYF
clone_size: NA; j_call: TRBJ2-6; cdr3_length: 15; v_call: TRBV7-6; d_call: NA; cdr3_nt: TGTGCCAGCAGCTTAATCTTCTCTGGGGCCAACGTCCTGACTTTC; cdr3_aa: CASSLIFSGANVLTF
clone_size: many; j_call: TRBJ2-1; cdr3_length: 14; v_call: TRBV5-4; d_call: NA; cdr3_nt: TGTGCCAGCAGTAAAGAAACTGCTTACAATGAGCAGTTCTTC; cdr3_aa: CASSKETAYNEQFF
clone_size: NA; j_call: TRBJ2-3; cdr3_length: 15; v_call: TRBV7-2; d_call: NA; cdr3_nt: TGTGCCAGCAGCTTAGGGGAGTCAGTGGGAGATACGCAGTATTTT; cdr3_aa: CASSLGESVGDTQYF
clone_size: NA; j_call: TRBJ1-2; cdr3_length: 14; v_call: TRBV25-1; d_call: NA; cdr3_nt: TGTGCCAGCGGGGAGGGCAGTTCAGTTTATGGCTACACCTTC; cdr3_aa: CASGEGSSVYGYTF
clone_size: few; j_call: TRBJ2-1; cdr3_length: 15; v_call: TRBV6-2/TRBV6-3; d_call: NA; cdr3_nt: TGTGCCAGCAGTTACGGCGTAGCGGCCTTCAATGAGCAGTTCTTC; cdr3_aa: CASSYGVAAFNEQFF
clone_size: NA; j_call: TRBJ1-4; cdr3_length: 15; v_call: TRBV5-6; d_call: NA; cdr3_nt: TGTGCCAGCAGCTTGGAAACAGGACGAGTTGAAAAACTGTTTTTT; cdr3_aa: CASSLETGRVEKLFF
clone_size: few; j_call: TRBJ1-1; cdr3_length: 12; v_call: TRBV28; d_call: NA; cdr3_nt: TGTGCCAGCAGTTGGGGAGAGGCTGAAGCTTTCTTT; cdr3_aa: CASSWGEAEAFF
clone_size: many; j_call: TRBJ2-7; cdr3_length: 15; v_call: TRBV5-5; d_call: NA; cdr3_nt: TGTGCCAGCAGCCACCCGGGACGGACTACCTACGAGCAGTACTTC; cdr3_aa: CASSHPGRTTYEQYF
clone_size: NA; j_call: TRBJ2-7; cdr3_length: 15; v_call: TRBV9; d_call: TRBD2; cdr3_nt: TGTGCCAGCAGCCGGACTAGCGGGTCTGTCTACGAGCAGTACTTC; cdr3_aa: CASSRTSGSVYEQYF
clone_size: NA; j_call: TRBJ1-4; cdr3_length: 13; v_call: TRBV7-9; d_call: TRBD1; cdr3_nt: TGTGCCTCCCGACAGGGAACTAATGAAAAACTGTTTTTT; cdr3_aa: CASRQGTNEKLFF
clone_size: NA; j_call: TRBJ2-3; cdr3_length: 15; v_call: TRBV11-3; d_call: TRBD1; cdr3_nt: TGTGCCAGCAGCTTTGGGACAGGGGGCTCAGATACGCAGTATTTT; cdr3_aa: CASSFGTGGSDTQYF
clone_size: once; j_call: TRBJ1-6; cdr3_length: 16; v_call: TRBV27; d_call: TRBD1; cdr3_nt: TGTGCCAGCAGTTTGACAGGGAGCTCCTATAATTCACCCCTCCACTTT; cdr3_aa: CASSLTGSSYNSPLHF
clone_size: NA; j_call: TRBJ1-4; cdr3_length: 15; v_call: TRBV9; d_call: TRBD1; cdr3_nt: TGTGCCAGCAGCGGCGGGACAGGATCTAATGAAAAACTGTTTTTT; cdr3_aa: CASSGGTGSNEKLFF
clone_size: few; j_call: TRBJ2-1; cdr3_length: 16; v_call: TRBV28; d_call: TRBD2; cdr3_nt: TGTGCCAGCAGTCCTGGACTAGCGGGCCCTGGCGCTGAGCAGTTCTTC; cdr3_aa: CASSPGLAGPGAEQFF
clone_size: NA; j_call: TRBJ2-3; cdr3_length: 20; v_call: TRBV5-1; d_call: TRBD2; cdr3_nt: TGCGCCAGCAGCTTGATTTGGGCGACTAGCGGGAGGTCAAAGGCAGATACGCAGTATTTT; cdr3_aa: CASSLIWATSGRSKADTQYF